The 18 T cell receptor beta chains below all came from one sample that was sequenced in a study of blood T cell repertoires in COVID-19. Generated by immunoSEQ multiplex PCR, the TCRdb table keeps only in-frame clones and is missing some. This sample has about 300,000 clones; 89% occur once, and the top ten carry 1.8%. What was sequenced was peripheral blood. The receptors were gathered from a woman in her twenties or thirties with COVID-19, enrolled during active disease.

The chain uses TRBV19 and TRBJ2-5; 10 nucleotides align to TRBD1. CDR1 is LNHDA and CDR2 is SQIVND in the germline V gene (reference sequence). Trimming at V came to 5 bases and at J to 4 bases, leaving 7 bases not matched to a gene. There are 15 residues in the CDR3. The CDR3 DNA follows: TGTGCCAGTAGTGCCCGACAGGGGGCGGGAGAGACCCAGTACTTC. Its translation: CASSARQGAGETQYF.

This clone has only a few counts. The chain is built from TRBV18 and TRBJ1-2, with D hard to call. The CDR3 runs 13 residues. Trimming cost V 3 bases and J 2 bases, with 7 bases left between them. Germline V gene data show CDR1 as KGHSH and CDR2 as LQKENI. CDR3 residues: CASSPLENYGYTF. The CDR3 nucleotides are TGTGCCAGCTCACCGTTGGAGAACTATGGCTACACCTTC.

This clone was observed a handful of times. The chain is built from TRBV2 and TRBJ1-6; D uncertain. Trimming cost V 1 base and J 7 bases, with 5 bases left between them. Germline CDR1 reads SNHLY; CDR2 reads FYNNEI. This CDR3 has 13 amino acids. Written as DNA, the CDR3 is TGTGCCAGCAGTGAAGGGCGGAATTCACCCCTCCACTTT. This encodes CASSEGRNSPLHF. The variable domain in full, with the rest retrieved from reference TRBV2 and TRBJ1-6, is EPEVTQTPSHQVTQMGQEVILRCVPISNHLYFYWYRQILGQKVEFLVSFYNNEISEKSEIFDDQFSVERPDGSNFTLKIRSTKLEDSAMYFCASSEGRNSPLHFGNGTRLTVT.

The chain is built from TRBV6-6 and TRBJ2-4; a weak D match, TRBD1 (5 bases). Germline assignment: CDR1 MNHNY and CDR2 SVGAGI (reference sequence). There are 17 residues in the CDR3. Trimming stripped 5 bases from V and 1 base from J, with 18 bases between. For the CDR3, the DNA is TGTGCCAGCAGTCCCCGTGGGTCAGGGTACGCCAAAAACATTCAGTACTTC. Translation: CASSPRGSGYAKNIQYF.

The chain joins TRBV12-3 or TRBV12-4 to TRBJ1-2; D is undetermined. V dropped 6 bases and J dropped 5 bases, with 10 bases sitting between them. The CDR3 extends over 12 amino acids. CDR3 sequence: CASSLTEYGYTF. As DNA, the CDR3 is TGTGCCAGCAGCCTGACTGAATATGGCTACACCTTC.

V usage is TRBV2 and J usage is TRBJ2-7, with 9 bases aligning to TRBD1. This CDR3 has 13 amino acids. The junction had 7 bases not matched to a gene; V was cut back by 6 bases and J by 7 bases. CDR1 is SNHLY and CDR2 is FYNNEI in the germline V gene. The DNA of the CDR3 is TGTGCCAGCAGACAGGGGGCGCCGATGGAGCAGTACTTC. Its protein product is CASRQGAPMEQYF.

The V call is TRBV6-5, the J call TRBJ2-1; no definite D call. CDR3 length: 12 residues. Between the trimmed V and J ends, which lost 3 bases and 7 bases, there was a span of 7 bases. The V gene's germline CDR1 is MNHEY and CDR2 SVGAGI. For the CDR3, the DNA is TGTGCCAGCAGTTATGAGGCAAATGAGCAGTTCTTC. It translates to CASSYEANEQFF.

The chain carries TRBV19 and TRBJ1-5; 7 nucleotides match TRBD1. J was trimmed by 7 bases and V by 9 bases; bases with no gene match: 9. Germline CDR1 is LNHDA and CDR2 is SQIVND (reference sequence). There are 13 residues in the CDR3. As DNA, the CDR3 is TGTGCCAGCGGACACAGGGGCTGGCAGCCCCAGCATTTT. Translating it yields CASGHRGWQPQHF.

The chain carries TRBV5-5 and TRBJ2-2; 8 bases fit TRBD1. The ends lost 6 bases at V and 4 bases at J; junction bases unmatched: 11. The length of the CDR3 is 16 residues. The germline CDR1 and CDR2 sequences are SGHKS and YYEKEE (reference sequence). The CDR3 sequence: CASIGWDRQGTGELFF. The CDR3 DNA sequence: TGTGCCAGCATAGGTTGGGACAGGCAAGGCACCGGGGAGCTGTTTTTT.

The rearrangement uses TRBV6-4 and TRBJ2-3, with a tentative D call TRBD2 (6 bases). CDR1 is MRHNA, CDR2 SNTAGT, per germline. The V end was cut by 0 bases, the J end by 3 bases, with 10 bases between. The CDR3 covers 15 residues. CDR3 nucleotides: TGTGCCAGCAGTGACTCGGCGGGAACTACAGATACGCAGTATTTT. It yields the protein CASSDSAGTTDTQYF.

The genes are TRBV11-3 and TRBJ1-6, with unresolved D. CDR1 is SGHNT, CDR2 YENEEA, per germline. The CDR3 has 15 residues. Trimming took 5 bases from V and 7 from J, leaving 15 bases between them. In nucleotides, the CDR3 is TGTGCCAGCAGCCGAAGGAATTCCGGGAATTCACCCCTCCACTTT. As protein: CASSRRNSGNSPLHF.

The rearrangement links TRBV7-6 to TRBJ1-3, with unresolved D. The CDR3 is made up of 16 amino acids. Germline CDR1 SGHVS, CDR2 FNYEAQ. V lost 4 bases and J lost 4, with 17 bases in between. The CDR3 region is CASSSRVGRSGNTIYF. The CDR3 DNA reads TGTGCCAGCAGCTCCCGGGTGGGGAGATCGGGAAACACCATATATTTT.

The CDR3 region is CASRPQSRETQYF. Written as DNA, the CDR3 is TGCGCCAGCCGACCCCAATCCAGGGAGACCCAGTACTTC. This sequence joins TRBV5-1 and TRBJ2-5; D is ambiguous. Trimming shortened V by 7 bases and J by 5 bases, and 15 bases separated the two germline ends. The CDR3 contains 13 residues. Germline V lookup: CDR1 SGHRS, CDR2 YFSETQ.

The rearrangement links TRBV7-3 to TRBJ2-3; 8 bases are shared with TRBD2. This CDR3 contains 14 residues. In germline, CDR1 is SGHTA, CDR2 FQGTGA. The V segment lost 5 bases and the J segment 14 bases; nucleotides outside the gene matches: 15. CDR3 region: CASSVSTYRGGLYF. As DNA, the CDR3 is TGTGCCAGCAGCGTTTCCACCTACCGGGGGGGACTGTATTTT.

The J gene is TRBJ1-4, the V gene TRBV10-3, with TRBD1 matching over 10 bases. V gave up 3 bases and J gave up 8 bases; unmatched junction bases: 6. CDR1 ENHRY and CDR2 SYGVKD come from the germline V gene. The CDR3 totals 15 residues. The CDR3 region is CAISEGDRGGEKLFF. The CDR3 DNA follows: TGTGCCATCAGTGAAGGGGACAGGGGAGGCGAAAAACTGTTTTTT.

The CDR3 bases are TGTGCCAGCAGGCCGGGGACATCTTGGAGGGAGACCCAGTACTTC. Encoded protein: CASRPGTSWRETQYF. The chain joins TRBV6-5 to TRBJ2-5; TRBD1 is a possible D gene (6 bases). This CDR3 comprises 15 residues. CDR1 is MNHEY, CDR2 SVGAGI, per germline. Trimming removed 6 bases from V and 5 bases from J, with 19 bases in between.

The chain carries TRBV19 and TRBJ1-1; D remains ambiguous. The germline V and J ends were trimmed by 6 bases and 0 bases, with 20 bases remaining between them. Per the germline V gene, CDR1 is LNHDA and CDR2 is SQIVND (reference sequence). This CDR3 is built from 17 residues. CDR3 DNA sequence: TGTGCCAGTAGCCCCGGGGTGATGATCGGTATGAACACTGAAGCTTTCTTT. Protein sequence: CASSPGVMIGMNTEAFF.

The rearrangement links TRBV6-5 to TRBJ2-1; no firm D call. The ends were cut back, 2 bases at V and 0 bases at J, with 8 bases in the middle. In germline, CDR1 is MNHEY, CDR2 SVGAGI. The CDR3 is made up of 15 amino acids. The CDR3 nucleotides are TGTGCCAGCAGTTACCTTGAGAGCTCCTACAATGAGCAGTTCTTC. It specifies CASSYLESSYNEQFF.